The 15 T cell receptor beta chains reported below all come from one sample, sequenced in a study of T cells in Graves' hyperthyroidism and ophthalmopathy (dated by TCRdb to the late 2010s). Libraries were prepared through multiplex PCR. Sequencing was performed on an Illumina HiSeq 2000. TCR beta CDR3 regions were amplified from RNA transcripts. The first round of RT-PCR for the TCR CDR3 was performed with the HTBI primer set and the Qiagen OneStep RT-PCR kit. TCRdb handled the public reads itself, with Q25 trimming in fastp and clone calling in MiXCR, and kept productive beta chains. Rows with a matching CDR3 protein are joined into one entry that keeps the most common DNA and genes. The sample data list a few hundred thousand distinct CDR3 sequences, and about 25% of these were observed just once. The ten largest make up 73% of the sample. Sequences were obtained from blood. These receptor sequences come from a man aged 45-65 years with Graves' hyperthyroidism.

This clonotype came up a few times. V and J are TRBV5-1 and TRBJ1-1; TRBD1 might be the D (5 bases). The germline V gene has CDR1 SGHRS and CDR2 YFSETQ. The CDR3 is 14 residues long. Trimming pared 1 base from V and 3 bases from J, leaving 10 bases between. CDR3 in amino acids: CASSLFIQDTEAFF. For the CDR3, the DNA is TGCGCCAGCAGCTTGTTCATACAGGACACTGAAGCTTTCTTT.

V is TRBV27 and J is TRBJ2-7; TRBD1 aligns across 9 bases. The germline gives CDR1 MNHEY, CDR2 SMNVEV (reference sequence). There are 15 residues in the CDR3. V was clipped by 7 bases and J by 5 bases; unmatched bases: 12. The CDR3 DNA is TGTGCCAGCACCCTTCTCGGGACAGGGACCCACGAGCAGTACTTC. This gives the protein CASTLLGTGTHEQYF.

Comments on this clonotype: At one boundary the junction diverges from the germline segment, which might be a read error. V gene TRBV28 combines with J gene TRBJ2-7, with D unclear. The CDR3 is 16 amino acids. Per the germline V gene, CDR1 is MDHEN and CDR2 is SYDVKM. This chain's CDR3 is CASSLGVTAINYVQYF. CDR3 sequence (DNA): TGTGCCAGCAGCCTGGGTGTTACGGCGATTAACTACGTGCAGTACTTC.

The table lists this clonotype with a few counts. J is TRBJ2-7 and V is TRBV29-1, with 11 nucleotides matching TRBD1. V gave up 4 bases and J gave up 4 bases; unmatched junction bases: 6. Germline lookup yields CDR1 SQVTM and CDR2 ANQGSEA. The CDR3 consists of 14 residues. In DNA form, the CDR3 reads TGCAGCGTTGTATTGGGACAGGGGGTTTACGAGCAGTACTTC. Translation: CSVVLGQGVYEQYF.

The chain uses TRBV19 and TRBJ1-5; D remains ambiguous. The CDR3 has 15 amino acids. V was clipped by 10 bases and J by 4 bases, with 20 bases between them. The germline gives CDR1 LNHDA, CDR2 SQIVND (reference sequence). The CDR3 reads CATTSVGNGNQPQHF. CDR3 in DNA: TGTGCCACAACTTCGGTGGGAAATGGTAATCAGCCCCAGCATTTT.

The table lists this clonotype with many counts. The J gene is TRBJ2-3, the V gene TRBV11-2; the match to TRBD2 covers 15 bases. Germline V gives CDR1 SGHAT, CDR2 FQNNGV. This CDR3 comprises 16 residues. V lost 5 bases, J lost 7 bases, and 7 bases stayed unmatched. The CDR3 spells CASSPGLAGGPHTQYF. The CDR3, as DNA: TGTGCCAGCAGCCCAGGACTAGCGGGAGGGCCCCATACGCAGTATTTT.

The rearrangement joins TRBV19 to TRBJ1-5; 9 positions match TRBD1. Germline values: CDR1 LNHDA, CDR2 SQIVND (reference sequence). The trim removed 1 base at V and 3 bases at J, leaving 7 bases unmatched. This CDR3 is built from 17 residues. CDR3 amino acids: CASSIVAGTGHNQPQHF. CDR3 bases: TGTGCCAGTAGTATAGTCGCCGGGACAGGGCACAATCAGCCCCAGCATTTT. Full variable domain (missing parts from reference TRBV19 and TRBJ1-5): DGGITQSPKYLFRKEGQNVTLSCEQNLNHDAMYWYRQDPGQGLRLIYYSQIVNDFQKGDIAEGYSVSREKKESFPLTVTSAQKNPTAFYLCASSIVAGTGHNQPQHFGDGTRLSIL.

This clonotype showed up many times. The chain combines TRBV28 with TRBJ1-1; weak D call: TRBD1 (6 bases). Germline lookup yields CDR1 MDHEN and CDR2 SYDVKM. V was shortened by 4 bases and J by 0 bases, with 15 bases between the two germline ends. The CDR3 is made up of 16 amino acids. As DNA, the CDR3 is TGTGCCAGCAGTTCACCAGGGGACTACATGAACACTGAAGCTTTCTTT. Encoded protein: CASSSPGDYMNTEAFF. The entire variable domain, with the rest obtained from reference TRBV28 and TRBJ1-1, is as follows: DVKVTQSSRYLVKRTGEKVFLECVQDMDHENMFWYRQDPGLGLRLIYFSYDVKMKEKGDIPEGYSVSREKKERFSLILESASTNQTSMYLCASSSPGDYMNTEAFFGQGTRLTVV.

This clonotype was picked up many times. The rearrangement links TRBV30 to TRBJ1-3; D unclear. V shed 4 bases and J shed 3 bases, with 4 bases lying between them. Germline V lookup: CDR1 GTSNPN, CDR2 SVGIG (reference sequence). The CDR3 length is 11 residues. In DNA form, the CDR3 reads TGTGCCTGGAATCATGGAAACACCATATATTTT. It codes for CAWNHGNTIYF. Supplemented by reference TRBV30 and TRBJ1-3, the full variable domain reads SQTIHQWPATLVQPVGSPLSLECTVEGTSNPNLYWYRQAAGRGLQLLFYSVGIGQISSEVPQNLSASRPQDRQFILSSKKLLLSDSGFYLCAWNHGNTIYFGEGSWLTVV.

The V gene is TRBV7-9, the J gene TRBJ2-5, with 15 positions matching TRBD2. CDR1 is SEHNR, CDR2 FQNEAQ, per germline (reference sequence). CDR3 length equals 16 residues. After removal of 3 bases from V and 5 bases from J, the junction contained 4 bases not matched to a gene. The CDR3 loop reads CASSFGLAGGVETQYF. CDR3 in DNA: TGTGCCAGCAGCTTTGGACTAGCGGGAGGGGTGGAGACCCAGTACTTC.

This clonotype was found a few times. The V call is TRBV12-3 or TRBV12-4, the J call TRBJ1-2; 8 nucleotides agree with TRBD1. This CDR3 has 17 amino acids. V gave up 2 bases and J gave up 5 bases; unmatched junction bases: 13. CDR3: CASSLPLSDRGGYGYTF. In nucleotides, the CDR3 is TGTGCCAGCAGTTTACCCCTATCTGACAGGGGCGGGTATGGCTACACCTTC.

This clonotype was seen repeatedly, ten times or more. The chain combines TRBV6-1 with TRBJ2-7; D might be TRBD1 (5 bases). The CDR3 covers 14 residues. From germline, CDR1 is MNHNS and CDR2 SASEGT. Trimming left V 1 base short and J 3 bases short, with 10 bases between. In DNA, the CDR3 is TGTGCCAGCAGTGAAGTAGGGCAGGGCTACGAGCAGTACTTC. Its protein product is CASSEVGQGYEQYF.

A few counts support this clonotype. The chain has TRBV6-5 and TRBJ1-2; 9 bases line up with TRBD1. The length of the CDR3 is 13 residues. Per germline, CDR1 MNHEY and CDR2 SVGAGI. V lost 4 bases and J lost 6; bases outside the gene matches: 3. The CDR3 loop reads CASSSGTGNGYTF. CDR3 nucleotide sequence: TGTGCCAGCAGTTCCGGGACAGGGAATGGCTACACCTTC.

CDR3: CASSTVSSGELFF. As DNA, the CDR3 is TGTGCCAGCAGCACCGTATCGTCCGGGGAGCTGTTTTTT. The chain carries TRBV27 and TRBJ2-2; D is ambiguous. CDR1 and CDR2 from the germline V gene are MNHEY and SMNVEV (reference sequence). Trimming left V 6 bases short and J 6 bases short, with 11 bases between. The CDR3 is made up of 13 amino acids.

The chain uses TRBV6-1 and TRBJ1-5; D gene ambiguous. The CDR3 covers 13 residues. Trimming took 0 bases from V and 7 from J, leaving 7 bases between them. Germline CDR1 and CDR2: MNHNS and SASEGT. The CDR3 DNA is TGTGCCAGCAGTGAAGCGCTCATCCAGCCCCAGCATTTT. As protein: CASSEALIQPQHF.